This TCR beta chain appears in the sequencing data of a study of cytomegalovirus exposure and HLA in healthy donors. Study context: The 100 to 150 validation repertoires used the same platform as the roughly 610 first-cohort repertoires, a later analysis reported. Study-level findings and limits: Most sequenced TCRs were rare (though some public TCRs occurred in many donors). A subsequent analysis found that TCR clusters from the first cohort also tended to co-occur in the roughly 120 validation repertoires, with 94% of cluster scores above 0.

TCRdb's table, derived via immunoSEQ multiplex PCR, lists solely in-frame clones and lacks some. The table records over 85,000 clones, approximately 88% of them present only once. The V gene end was trimmed by 3 bases and the J gene end by 5 bases; junction bases not matched to a gene: 8. The germline V gene has CDR1 SGDLS and CDR2 YYNGEE. The CDR3 spans 15 residues. The donors formed part of the approximately 120-subject validation cohort, distinct from the roughly 700-subject first cohort. Comment on this clone: What it binds is unknown.

The clonotype comes from a woman in her 30s in good health and CMV-seropositive. The chain combines TRBV9 with TRBJ2-1; 7 positions agree with TRBD2. The sample was PBMCs. The CDR3 here is CASSAPGLRHNEQFF. The DNA for the CDR3 is TGTGCCAGCAGCGCGCCGGGACTACGCCACAATGAGCAGTTCTTC.